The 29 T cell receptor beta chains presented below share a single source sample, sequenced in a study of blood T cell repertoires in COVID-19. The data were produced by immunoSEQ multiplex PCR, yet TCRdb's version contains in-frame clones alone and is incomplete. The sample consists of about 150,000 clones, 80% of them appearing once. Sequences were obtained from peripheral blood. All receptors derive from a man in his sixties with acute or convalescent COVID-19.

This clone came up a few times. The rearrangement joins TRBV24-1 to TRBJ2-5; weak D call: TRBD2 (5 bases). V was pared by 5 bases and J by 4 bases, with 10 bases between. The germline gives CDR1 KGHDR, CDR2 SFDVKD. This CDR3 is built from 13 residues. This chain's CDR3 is CATSGGPLETQYF. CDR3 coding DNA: TGTGCCACCAGTGGCGGGCCCTTAGAGACCCAGTACTTC.

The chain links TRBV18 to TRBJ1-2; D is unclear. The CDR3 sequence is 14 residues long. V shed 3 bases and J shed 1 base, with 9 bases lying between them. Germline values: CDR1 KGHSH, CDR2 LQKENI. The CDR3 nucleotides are TGTGCCAGCTCACCGGCCGACAATAACTATGGCTACACCTTC. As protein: CASSPADNNYGYTF.

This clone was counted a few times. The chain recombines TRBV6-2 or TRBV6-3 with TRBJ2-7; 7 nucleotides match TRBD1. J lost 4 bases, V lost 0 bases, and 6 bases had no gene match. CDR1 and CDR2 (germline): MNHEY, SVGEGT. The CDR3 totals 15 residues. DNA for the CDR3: TGTGCCAGCAGTTACTCCCGGACAGGAAAATACGAGCAGTACTTC. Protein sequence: CASSYSRTGKYEQYF.

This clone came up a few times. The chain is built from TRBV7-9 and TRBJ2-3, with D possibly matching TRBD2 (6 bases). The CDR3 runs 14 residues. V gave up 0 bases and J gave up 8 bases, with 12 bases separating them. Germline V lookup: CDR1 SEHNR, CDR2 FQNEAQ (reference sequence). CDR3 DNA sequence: TGTGCCAGCAGCTTAGCGGGAGTCGGGAGTACGCAGTATTTT. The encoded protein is CASSLAGVGSTQYF.

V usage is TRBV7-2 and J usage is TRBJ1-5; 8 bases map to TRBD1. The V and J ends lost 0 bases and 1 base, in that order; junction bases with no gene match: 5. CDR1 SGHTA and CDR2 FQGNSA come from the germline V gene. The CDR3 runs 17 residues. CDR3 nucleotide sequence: TGTGCCAGCAGCTTAGCCCCAACAGGGGGGAGCAATCAGCCCCAGCATTTT. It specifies CASSLAPTGGSNQPQHF.

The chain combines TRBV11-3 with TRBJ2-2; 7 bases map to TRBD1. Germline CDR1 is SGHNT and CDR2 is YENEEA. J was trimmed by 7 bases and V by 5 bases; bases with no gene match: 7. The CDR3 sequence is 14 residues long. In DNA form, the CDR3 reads TGTGCCAGCAGCGCCAGACAGGGCGGCGGGGAGCTGTTTTTT. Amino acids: CASSARQGGGELFF. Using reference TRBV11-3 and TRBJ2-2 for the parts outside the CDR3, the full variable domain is EAGVVQSPRYKIIEKKQPVAFWCNPISGHNTLYWYLQNLGQGPELLIRYENEEAVDDSQLPKDRFSAERLKGVDSTLKIQPAELGDSAVYLCASSARQGGGELFFGEGSRLTVL.

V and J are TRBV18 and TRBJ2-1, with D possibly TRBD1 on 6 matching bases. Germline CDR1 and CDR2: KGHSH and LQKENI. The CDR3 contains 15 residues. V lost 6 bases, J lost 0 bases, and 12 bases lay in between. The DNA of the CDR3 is TGTGCCAGCTCCTCAGGGGCTAGCTCCTACAATGAGCAGTTCTTC. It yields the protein CASSSGASSYNEQFF.

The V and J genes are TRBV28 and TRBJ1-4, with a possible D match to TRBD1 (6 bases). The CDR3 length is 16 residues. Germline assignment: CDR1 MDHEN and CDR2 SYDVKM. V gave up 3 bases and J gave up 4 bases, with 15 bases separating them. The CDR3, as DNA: TGTGCCAGCAGTTTTGGGGGCTCCAGGCTTAATGAAAAACTGTTTTTT. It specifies CASSFGGSRLNEKLFF.

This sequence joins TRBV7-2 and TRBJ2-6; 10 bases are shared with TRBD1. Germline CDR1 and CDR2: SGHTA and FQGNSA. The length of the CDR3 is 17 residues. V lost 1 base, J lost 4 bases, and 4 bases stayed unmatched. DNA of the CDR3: TGTGCCAGCAGCTTAGAGGGACAGGGGACAGGGGCCAACGTCCTGACTTTC. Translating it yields CASSLEGQGTGANVLTF.

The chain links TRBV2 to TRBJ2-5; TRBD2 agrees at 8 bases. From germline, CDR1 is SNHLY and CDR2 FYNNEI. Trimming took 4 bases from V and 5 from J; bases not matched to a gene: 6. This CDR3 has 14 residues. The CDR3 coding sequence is TGTGCCAGCAGTGTGGGGACTAGTGGGGAGACCCAGTACTTC. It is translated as CASSVGTSGETQYF.

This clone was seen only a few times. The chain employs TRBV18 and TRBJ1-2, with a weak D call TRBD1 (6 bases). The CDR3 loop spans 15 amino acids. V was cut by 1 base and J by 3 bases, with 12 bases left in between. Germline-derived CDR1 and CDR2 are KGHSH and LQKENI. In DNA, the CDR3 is TGTGCCAGCTCACCACGGCGGGGGGCGGACTATGGCTACACCTTC. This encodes CASSPRRGADYGYTF. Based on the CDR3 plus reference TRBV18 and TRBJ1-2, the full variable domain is NAGVMQNPRHLVRRRGQEARLRCSPMKGHSHVYWYRQLPEEGLKFMVYLQKENIIDESGMPKERFSAEFPKEGPSILRIQQVVRGDSAAYFCASSPRRGADYGYTFGSGTRLTVV.

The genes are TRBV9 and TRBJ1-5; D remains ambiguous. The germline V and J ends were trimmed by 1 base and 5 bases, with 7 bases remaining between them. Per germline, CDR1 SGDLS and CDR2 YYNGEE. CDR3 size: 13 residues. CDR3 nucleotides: TGTGCCAGCAGCGTACGGGTAGATCAGCCCCAGCATTTT. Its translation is CASSVRVDQPQHF.

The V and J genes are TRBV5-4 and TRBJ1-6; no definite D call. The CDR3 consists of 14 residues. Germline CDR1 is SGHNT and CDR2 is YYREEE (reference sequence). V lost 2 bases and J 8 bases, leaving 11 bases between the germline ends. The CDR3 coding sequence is TGTGCCAGCAGCTTCGAGGGAATTGATTCACCCCTCCACTTT. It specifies CASSFEGIDSPLHF.

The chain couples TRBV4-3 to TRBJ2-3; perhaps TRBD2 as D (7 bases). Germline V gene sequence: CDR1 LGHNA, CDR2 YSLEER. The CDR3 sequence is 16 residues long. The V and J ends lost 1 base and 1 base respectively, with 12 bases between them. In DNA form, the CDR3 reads TGCGCCAGCAGCCAAGGGGGGGGCGCTGGCACAGATACGCAGTATTTT. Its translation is CASSQGGGAGTDTQYF.

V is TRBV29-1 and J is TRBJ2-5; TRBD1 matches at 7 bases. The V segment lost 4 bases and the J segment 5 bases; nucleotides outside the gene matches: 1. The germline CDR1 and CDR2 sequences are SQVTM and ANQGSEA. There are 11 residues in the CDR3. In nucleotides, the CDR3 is TGCAGCGTTGCCAGGGGGGAGACCCAGTACTTC. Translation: CSVARGETQYF.

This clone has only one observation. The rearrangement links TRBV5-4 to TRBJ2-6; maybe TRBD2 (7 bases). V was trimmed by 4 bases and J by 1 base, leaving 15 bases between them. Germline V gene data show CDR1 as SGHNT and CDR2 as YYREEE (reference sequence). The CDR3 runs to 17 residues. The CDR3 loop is CASSEGGGASGANVLTF. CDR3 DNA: TGTGCCAGCAGCGAAGGGGGGGGCGCTTCTGGGGCCAACGTCCTGACTTTC.

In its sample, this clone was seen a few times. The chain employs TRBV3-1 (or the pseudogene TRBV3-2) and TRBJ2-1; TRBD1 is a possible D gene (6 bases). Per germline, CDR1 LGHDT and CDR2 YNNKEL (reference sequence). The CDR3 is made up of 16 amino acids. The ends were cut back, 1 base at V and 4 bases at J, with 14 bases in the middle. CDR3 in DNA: TGTGCCAGCAGCCAAGGGGCAGGGGTGGTATACAATGAGCAGTTCTTC. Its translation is CASSQGAGVVYNEQFF.

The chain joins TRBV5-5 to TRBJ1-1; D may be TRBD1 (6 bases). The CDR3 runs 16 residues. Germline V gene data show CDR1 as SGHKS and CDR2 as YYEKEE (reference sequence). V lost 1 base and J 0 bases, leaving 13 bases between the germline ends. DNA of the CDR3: TGTGCCAGCAGCTTGAGACAGGTTACCATGAACACTGAAGCTTTCTTT. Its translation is CASSLRQVTMNTEAFF. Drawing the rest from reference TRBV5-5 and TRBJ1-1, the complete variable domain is DAGVTQSPTHLIKTRGQQVTLRCSPISGHKSVSWYQQVLGQGPQFIFQYYEKEERGRGNFPDRFSARQFPNYSSELNVNALLLGDSALYLCASSLRQVTMNTEAFFGQGTRLTVV.

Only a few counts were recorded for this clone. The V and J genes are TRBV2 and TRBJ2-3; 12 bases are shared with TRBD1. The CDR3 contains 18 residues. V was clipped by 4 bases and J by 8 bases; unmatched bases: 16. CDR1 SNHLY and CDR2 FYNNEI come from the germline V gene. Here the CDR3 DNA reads TGTGCCAGCAGTGGGGTCTCCGGGACAGGGGGCAAGAAGAGTACGCAGTATTTT. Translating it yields CASSGVSGTGGKKSTQYF.

The chain's CDR3 is CASSRDRTGPFSNQPQHF. CDR3 sequence (DNA): TGTGCCAGCAGTCGGGATAGGACAGGGCCATTTAGCAATCAGCCCCAGCATTTT. The gene calls are TRBV6-7 and TRBJ1-5, with 8 bases identical to TRBD1. TRBV6-7 is an open reading frame, and its role is uncertain. Germline trimming cut 5 bases from V and 0 bases from J; bases unmatched to any gene: 12. The CDR3 loop spans 18 amino acids.

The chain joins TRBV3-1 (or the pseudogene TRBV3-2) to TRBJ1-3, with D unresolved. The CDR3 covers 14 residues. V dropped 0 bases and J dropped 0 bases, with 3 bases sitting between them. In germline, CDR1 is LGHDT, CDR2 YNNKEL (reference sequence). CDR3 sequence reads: CASSQDNSGNTIYF. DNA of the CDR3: TGTGCCAGCAGCCAAGACAACTCTGGAAACACCATATATTTT.

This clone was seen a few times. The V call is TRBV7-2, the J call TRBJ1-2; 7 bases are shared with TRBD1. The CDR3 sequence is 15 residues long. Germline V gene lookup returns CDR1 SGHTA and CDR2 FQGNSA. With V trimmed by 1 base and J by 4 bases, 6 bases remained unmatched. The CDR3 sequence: CASSLETGKSYGYTF. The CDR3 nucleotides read TGTGCCAGCAGCTTAGAGACAGGGAAAAGCTATGGCTACACCTTC.

In DNA form, the CDR3 reads TGTGCCAGCAGCGAGGCCTGGGAGGGACCGAACACTGAAGCTTTCTTT. It yields the protein CASSEAWEGPNTEAFF. The chain combines TRBV7-9 with TRBJ1-1; D is possibly TRBD1 (5 bases). Per the germline V gene, CDR1 is SEHNR and CDR2 is FQNEAQ (reference sequence). CDR3 length: 16 amino acids. Trimming cost V 5 bases and J 1 base, with 17 bases left between them.

CDR3 nucleotides: TGCGCCAGCAGCACAACGGACAGATGGAATGAAAAACTGTTTTTT. This gives the protein CASSTTDRWNEKLFF. This sequence joins TRBV5-1 and TRBJ1-4; weak D call: TRBD1 (6 bases). This CDR3 contains 15 residues. Germline values: CDR1 SGHRS, CDR2 YFSETQ. V was trimmed by 4 bases and J by 5 bases, leaving 15 bases between them.

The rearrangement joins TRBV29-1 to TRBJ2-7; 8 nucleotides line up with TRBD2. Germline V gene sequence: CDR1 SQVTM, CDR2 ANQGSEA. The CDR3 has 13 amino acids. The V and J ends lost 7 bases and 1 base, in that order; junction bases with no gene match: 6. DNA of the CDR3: TGCAGCGGCGGGGGGCAGGGATCCTACGAGCAGTACTTC. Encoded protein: CSGGGQGSYEQYF.

The CDR3 loop reads CASSLGSSGVTEQYF. The DNA for the CDR3 is TGTGCCAGCAGCTTAGGATCTAGCGGGGTCACGGAGCAGTACTTC. This chain uses TRBV7-6 with TRBJ2-7; 9 bases fit TRBD2. The V gene's germline CDR1 is SGHVS and CDR2 FNYEAQ. V gave up 1 base and J gave up 7 bases; unmatched junction bases: 8. CDR3 length: 15 amino acids. Together with reference TRBV7-6 and TRBJ2-7, the CDR3 gives the full variable domain: GAGVSQSPRYKVTKRGQDVALRCDPISGHVSLYWYRQALGQGPEFLTYFNYEAQQDKSGLPNDRFSAERPEGSISTLTIQRTEQRDSAMYRCASSLGSSGVTEQYFGPGTRLTVT.

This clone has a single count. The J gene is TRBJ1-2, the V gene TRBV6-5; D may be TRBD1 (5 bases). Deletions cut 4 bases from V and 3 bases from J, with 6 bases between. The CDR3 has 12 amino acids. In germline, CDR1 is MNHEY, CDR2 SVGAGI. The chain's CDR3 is CASSSQDYGYTF. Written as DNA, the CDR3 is TGTGCCAGCAGTTCACAGGACTATGGCTACACCTTC.

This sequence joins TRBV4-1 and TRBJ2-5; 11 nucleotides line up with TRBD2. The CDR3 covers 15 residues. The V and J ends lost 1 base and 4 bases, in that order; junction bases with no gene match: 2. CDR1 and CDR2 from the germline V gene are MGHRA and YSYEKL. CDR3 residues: CASSQVAGGPETQYF. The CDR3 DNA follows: TGCGCCAGCAGCCAAGTAGCGGGAGGGCCAGAGACCCAGTACTTC.

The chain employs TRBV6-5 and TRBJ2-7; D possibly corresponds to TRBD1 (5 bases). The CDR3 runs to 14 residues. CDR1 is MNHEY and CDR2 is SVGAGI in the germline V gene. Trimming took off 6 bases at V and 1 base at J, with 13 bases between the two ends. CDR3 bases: TGTGCCAGCAGCCGAAGCAGGGTTTCCTACGAGCAGTACTTC. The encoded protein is CASSRSRVSYEQYF.